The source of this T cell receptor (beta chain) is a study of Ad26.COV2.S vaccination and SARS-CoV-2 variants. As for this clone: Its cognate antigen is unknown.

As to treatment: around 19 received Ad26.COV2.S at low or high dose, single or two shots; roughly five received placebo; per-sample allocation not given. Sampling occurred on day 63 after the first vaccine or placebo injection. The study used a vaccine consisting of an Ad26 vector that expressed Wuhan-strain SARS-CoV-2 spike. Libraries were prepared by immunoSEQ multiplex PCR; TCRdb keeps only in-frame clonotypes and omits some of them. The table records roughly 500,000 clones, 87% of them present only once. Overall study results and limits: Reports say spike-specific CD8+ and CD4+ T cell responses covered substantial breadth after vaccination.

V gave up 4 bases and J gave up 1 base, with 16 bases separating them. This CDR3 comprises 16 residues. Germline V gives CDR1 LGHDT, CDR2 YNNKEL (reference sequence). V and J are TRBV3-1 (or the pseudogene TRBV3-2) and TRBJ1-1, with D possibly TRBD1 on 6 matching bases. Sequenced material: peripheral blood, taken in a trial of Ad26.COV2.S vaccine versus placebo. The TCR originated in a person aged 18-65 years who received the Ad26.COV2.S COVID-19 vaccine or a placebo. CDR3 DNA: TGTGCCAGCAGCCCGCTGACAGGAACCCAGAACACTGAAGCTTTCTTT. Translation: CASSPLTGTQNTEAFF.